These 16 T cell receptor beta chains came from one sample sequenced in a study of T cell responses to AZD1222 COVID-19 vaccine. Produced via immunoSEQ multiplex PCR; TCRdb's table is partial and in-frame only. The repertoire holds 150,000 to 200,000 clones, with roughly 90% as singletons. This specimen consisted of peripheral blood, obtained on day 0 of AZD1222 vaccination. The receptors come from an adult in good health.

The chain carries TRBV28 and TRBJ2-1; weak D call: TRBD2 (5 bases). This CDR3 is built from 17 residues. Germline V CDR1 and CDR2: MDHEN, SYDVKM. Trimming took off 5 bases at V and 0 bases at J, with 17 bases between the two ends. The CDR3 sequence is CASSLTGGVSSYNEQFF. The CDR3 DNA sequence: TGTGCCAGCAGTCTCACTGGAGGCGTCAGCTCCTACAATGAGCAGTTCTTC. The full variable domain, in which reference TRBV28 and TRBJ2-1 provide the parts outside the CDR3, is DVKVTQSSRYLVKRTGEKVFLECVQDMDHENMFWYRQDPGLGLRLIYFSYDVKMKEKGDIPEGYSVSREKKERFSLILESASTNQTSMYLCASSLTGGVSSYNEQFFGPGTRLTVL.

The chain combines TRBV11-1 with TRBJ2-7, with D tentatively TRBD2 (7 bases). This CDR3 is 15 amino acids long. Germline V gene lookup returns CDR1 SGHAT and CDR2 FQDESV (reference sequence). V lost 5 bases and J 6 bases, leaving 20 bases between the germline ends. The CDR3 loop is CASSPPGGPRGEQYF. CDR3 nucleotide sequence: TGTGCCAGCAGCCCACCCGGGGGGCCAAGAGGCGAGCAGTACTTC.

This chain connects TRBV24-1 to TRBJ1-1; TRBD1 might be the D (5 bases). The CDR3 is 16 amino acids. V dropped 2 bases and J dropped 6 bases, with 18 bases sitting between them. Germline lookup yields CDR1 KGHDR and CDR2 SFDVKD. The CDR3 nucleotides are TGTGCCACCAGTGATTCCACAACCGACCTGGGGGCTGAAGCTTTCTTT. This encodes CATSDSTTDLGAEAFF.

The CDR3: CASSSYLGRGNYGYTF. The CDR3 DNA sequence: TGTGCCAGCAGTTCATACCTCGGCAGGGGCAACTATGGCTACACCTTC. The chain recombines TRBV6-5 with TRBJ1-2; D may be TRBD1 (6 bases). The CDR3 totals 16 residues. Germline V lookup: CDR1 MNHEY, CDR2 SVGAGI. Trimming left V 4 bases short and J 2 bases short, with 17 bases between.

The CDR3 DNA is TGTGCCAGCAGTCCGGGACAGGGTCCGGCTGGAAACACCATATATTTT. Translation gives CASSPGQGPAGNTIYF. The gene calls are TRBV28 and TRBJ1-3; TRBD1 matches at 9 bases. CDR3 length: 16 amino acids. V lost 5 bases, J lost 2 bases, and 7 bases stayed unmatched. In germline, CDR1 is MDHEN, CDR2 SYDVKM.

The V gene is TRBV11-2, the J gene TRBJ1-4, with D hard to call. The CDR3 sequence is 15 residues long. Germline CDR1 is SGHAT and CDR2 is FQNNGV. V was pared by 4 bases and J by 5 bases, with 14 bases between. The CDR3, as DNA: TGTGCCAGCAGCTCCCAGCGGGGTCAAAATGAAAAACTGTTTTTT. Its translation: CASSSQRGQNEKLFF. Full variable domain (rest looked up from reference TRBV11-2 and TRBJ1-4): EAGVAQSPRYKIIEKRQSVAFWCNPISGHATLYWYQQILGQGPKLLIQFQNNGVVDDSQLPKDRFSAERLKGVDSTLKIQPAKLEDSAVYLCASSSQRGQNEKLFFGSGTQLSVL.

The chain employs TRBV12-3 or TRBV12-4 and TRBJ1-6, with D perhaps TRBD1 (6 bases). The CDR3 extends over 13 amino acids. V lost 2 bases and J 7 bases, leaving 6 bases between the germline ends. The CDR3: CASSLRGNSPLHF. The CDR3 region has the DNA TGTGCCAGCAGTTTAAGGGGGAATTCACCCCTCCACTTT.

The gene calls are TRBV27 and TRBJ2-3, with 9 nucleotides matching TRBD1. The germline CDR1 and CDR2 sequences are MNHEY and SMNVEV (reference sequence). Unmatched junction bases numbered 3, after V lost 4 bases and J lost 4 bases. There are 14 residues in the CDR3. In DNA, the CDR3 is TGTGCCAGCAGTTGGACAGGGGTGGCAGATACGCAGTATTTT. As protein: CASSWTGVADTQYF.

This clone was observed a handful of times. This rearrangement joins TRBV5-1 to TRBJ2-7, with 8 bases identical to TRBD2. V shed 2 bases and J 4 bases; nucleotides not matched to a gene: 8. This CDR3 is 15 amino acids long. Looked up from germline, CDR1 is SGHRS and CDR2 is YFSETQ. The CDR3 region has the DNA TGCGCCAGCAGCTTAGCGGGAGTGGACCCATACGAGCAGTACTTC. Translated, it gives CASSLAGVDPYEQYF.

The chain recombines TRBV7-9 with TRBJ1-4, with a possible D match to TRBD1 (5 bases). The CDR3 length is 15 residues. Germline lookup yields CDR1 SEHNR and CDR2 FQNEAQ (reference sequence). V lost 3 bases and J 7 bases, leaving 15 bases between the germline ends. The CDR3 nucleotides are TGTGCCAGCAGCTTTCTCGGGGGTGTAGGTGAAAAACTGTTTTTT. Translation: CASSFLGGVGEKLFF.

This clone was seen a single time. The V and J genes are TRBV6-5 and TRBJ2-1; D unresolved. CDR1 and CDR2 (germline): MNHEY, SVGAGI. The CDR3 runs 15 residues. V was clipped by 8 bases and J by 5 bases, with 19 bases between them. CDR3 in amino acids: CASESLGRHNNEQFF. The CDR3 nucleotides read TGTGCCAGCGAGTCCCTAGGACGGCATAACAATGAGCAGTTCTTC.

The chain is built from TRBV3-1 (or the pseudogene TRBV3-2) and TRBJ1-1, with D unclear. V was cut by 2 bases and J by 1 base, with 8 bases left in between. The CDR3 runs 14 residues. CDR1 is LGHDT and CDR2 is YNNKEL in the germline V gene (reference sequence). The CDR3 sequence is CASSQLAGNTEAFF. CDR3 sequence (DNA): TGTGCCAGCAGCCAATTAGCGGGGAACACTGAAGCTTTCTTT.

The V call is TRBV2, the J call TRBJ1-2; 9 positions agree with TRBD1. CDR1 is SNHLY, CDR2 FYNNEI, per germline. The CDR3 sequence is 13 residues long. The J segment lost 13 bases and the V segment lost 5 bases, leaving 11 bases of the junction unmatched. As DNA, the CDR3 is TGTGCCAGCAGTCAGCTACAGGGGGCGAGGCGCACCTTC. Its protein product is CASSQLQGARRTF.

The V call is TRBV9, the J call TRBJ1-1, with D unclear. The V gene lost 2 bases and the J gene lost 1 base, with 15 bases spanning the gap. The CDR3 covers 16 residues. The germline CDR1 and CDR2 sequences are SGDLS and YYNGEE. CDR3 loop: CASSVRPLRGNTEAFF. The CDR3 nucleotides read TGTGCCAGCAGCGTGCGGCCCTTAAGAGGGAACACTGAAGCTTTCTTT.

This clone occurred once. The V and J genes are TRBV7-9 and TRBJ2-4; TRBD1 or TRBD2 may be the D gene (5 bases each). CDR1 is SEHNR and CDR2 is FQNEAQ in the germline V gene (reference sequence). The V end was cut by 6 bases, the J end by 10 bases, with 13 bases between. CDR3 length equals 12 residues. The CDR3: CASSLGTFIQYF. DNA for the CDR3: TGTGCCAGCAGTTTGGGGACCTTTATTCAGTACTTC. Variable domain in full (rest from reference TRBV7-9 and TRBJ2-4): DTGVSQNPRHKITKRGQNVTFRCDPISEHNRLYWYRQTLGQGPEFLTYFQNEAQLEKSRLLSDRFSAERPKGSFSTLEIQRTEQGDSAMYLCASSLGTFIQYFGAGTRLSVL.

The CDR3 nucleotides are TGCGCCAGCAGCTTAAATCAGGGTCCCGAGCAGTACTTC. It translates to CASSLNQGPEQYF. This sequence joins TRBV5-1 and TRBJ2-7; tentatively, D is TRBD1 (5 bases). Germline V gene sequence: CDR1 SGHRS, CDR2 YFSETQ. The CDR3 contains 13 residues. V gave up 2 bases and J gave up 6 bases, with 12 bases separating them.